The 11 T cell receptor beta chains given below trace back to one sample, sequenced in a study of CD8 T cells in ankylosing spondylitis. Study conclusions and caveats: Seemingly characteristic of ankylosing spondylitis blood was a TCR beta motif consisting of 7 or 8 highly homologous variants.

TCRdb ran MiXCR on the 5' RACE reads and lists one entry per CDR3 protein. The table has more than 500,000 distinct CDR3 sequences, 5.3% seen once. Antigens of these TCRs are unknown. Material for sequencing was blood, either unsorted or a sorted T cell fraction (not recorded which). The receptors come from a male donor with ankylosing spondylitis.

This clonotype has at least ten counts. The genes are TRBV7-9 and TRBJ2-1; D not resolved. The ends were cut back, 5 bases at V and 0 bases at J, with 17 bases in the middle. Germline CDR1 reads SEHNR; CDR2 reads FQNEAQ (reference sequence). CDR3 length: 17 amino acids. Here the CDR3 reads CASSPPMYQTSYNEQFF. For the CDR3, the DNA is TGTGCCAGCAGCCCCCCCATGTATCAAACCTCCTACAATGAGCAGTTCTTC.

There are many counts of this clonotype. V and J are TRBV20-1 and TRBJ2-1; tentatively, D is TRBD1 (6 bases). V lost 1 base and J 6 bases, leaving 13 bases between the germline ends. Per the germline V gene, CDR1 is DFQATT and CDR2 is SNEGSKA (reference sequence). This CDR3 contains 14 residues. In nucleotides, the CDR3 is TGCAGTGCTAGAGTCCTAGGGGGTGTCAATGAGCAGTTCTTC. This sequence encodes CSARVLGGVNEQFF.

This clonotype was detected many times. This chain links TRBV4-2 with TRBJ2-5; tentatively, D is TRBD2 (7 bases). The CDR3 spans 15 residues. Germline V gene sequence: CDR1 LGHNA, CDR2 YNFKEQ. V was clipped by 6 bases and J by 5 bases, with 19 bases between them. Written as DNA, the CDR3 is TGTGCCAGCAGGGGAGGGGGGGAGAGAGACGAGACCCAGTACTTC. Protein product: CASRGGGERDETQYF.

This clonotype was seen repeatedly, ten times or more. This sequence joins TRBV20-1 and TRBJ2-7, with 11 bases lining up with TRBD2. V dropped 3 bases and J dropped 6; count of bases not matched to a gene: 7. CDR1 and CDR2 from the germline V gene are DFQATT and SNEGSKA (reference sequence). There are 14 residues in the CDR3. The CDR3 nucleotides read TGCAGTGCTAGTCTTAGCGGGAGGGCCGGCGAGCAGTACTTC. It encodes CSASLSGRAGEQYF.

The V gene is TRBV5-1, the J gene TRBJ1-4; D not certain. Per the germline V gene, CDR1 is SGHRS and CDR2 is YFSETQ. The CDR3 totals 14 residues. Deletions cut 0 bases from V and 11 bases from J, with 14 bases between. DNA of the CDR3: TGCGCCAGCAGCTTGGTGGAGAGGTTGGGCAAACTGTTTTTT. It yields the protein CASSLVERLGKLFF.

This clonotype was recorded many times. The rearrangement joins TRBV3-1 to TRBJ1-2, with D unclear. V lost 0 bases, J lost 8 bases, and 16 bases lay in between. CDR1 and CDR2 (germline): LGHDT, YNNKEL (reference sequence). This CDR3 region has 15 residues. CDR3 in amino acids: CASSQEDSRRGGYTF. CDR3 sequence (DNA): TGTGCCAGCAGCCAAGAGGACTCTAGGCGAGGCGGCTACACCTTC. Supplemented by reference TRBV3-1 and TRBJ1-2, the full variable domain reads DTAVSQTPKYLVTQMGNDKSIKCEQNLGHDTMYWYKQDSKKFLKIMFSYNNKELIINETVPNRFSPKSPDKAHLNLHINSLELGDSAVYFCASSQEDSRRGGYTFGSGTRLTVV.

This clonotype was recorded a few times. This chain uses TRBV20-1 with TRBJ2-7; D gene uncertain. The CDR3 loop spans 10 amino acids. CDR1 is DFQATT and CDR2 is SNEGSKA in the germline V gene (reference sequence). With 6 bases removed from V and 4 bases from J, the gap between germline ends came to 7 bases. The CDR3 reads CSAPQYEQYF. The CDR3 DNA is TGCAGTGCGCCTCAGTACGAGCAGTACTTC.

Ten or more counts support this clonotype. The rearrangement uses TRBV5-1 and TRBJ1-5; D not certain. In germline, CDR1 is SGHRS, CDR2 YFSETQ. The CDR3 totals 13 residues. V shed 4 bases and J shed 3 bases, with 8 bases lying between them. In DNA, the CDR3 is TGCGCCAGCAGCGTTACATTCAATCAGCCCCAGCATTTT. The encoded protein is CASSVTFNQPQHF.

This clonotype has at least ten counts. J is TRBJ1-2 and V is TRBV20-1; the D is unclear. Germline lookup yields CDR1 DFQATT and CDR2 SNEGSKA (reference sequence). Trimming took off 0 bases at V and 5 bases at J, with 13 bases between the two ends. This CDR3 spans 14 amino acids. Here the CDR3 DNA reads TGCAGTGCTAGAGATAGGAAGGGCGGGTATGGCTACACCTTC. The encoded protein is CSARDRKGGYGYTF.

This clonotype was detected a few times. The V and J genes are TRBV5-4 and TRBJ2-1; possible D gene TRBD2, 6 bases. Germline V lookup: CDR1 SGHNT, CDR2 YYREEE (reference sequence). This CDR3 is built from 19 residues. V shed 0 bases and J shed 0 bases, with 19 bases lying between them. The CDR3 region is CASSLAASAYLISYNEQFF. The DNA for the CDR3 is TGTGCCAGCAGCTTGGCTGCTAGCGCATACCTCATCTCCTACAATGAGCAGTTCTTC.

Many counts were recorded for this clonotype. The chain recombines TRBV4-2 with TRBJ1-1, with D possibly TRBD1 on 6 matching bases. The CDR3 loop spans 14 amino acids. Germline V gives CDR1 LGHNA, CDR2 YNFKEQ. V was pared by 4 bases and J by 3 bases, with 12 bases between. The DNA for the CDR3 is TGTGCCAGCAGCCCCCGTAGGGGGGACACTGAAGCTTTCTTT. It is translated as CASSPRRGDTEAFF.